This T cell receptor beta chain was captured by sequencing in a study of T-cell memory formation after mild COVID-19. This CDR3 is built from 13 residues. The germline V and J ends were trimmed by 9 bases and 6 bases, with 18 bases remaining between them. Germline V gene lookup returns CDR1 LNHDA and CDR2 SQIVND (reference sequence). MiXCR, applied by TCRdb to the 5' RACE reads, yields one record per CDR3 protein. The table lists around 370,000 distinct CDR3 sequences, more than 20% of them singletons. The table lists this clonotype with a few counts. The clonotype comes from an adult woman who had mild COVID-19 (a few samples of this study predate the infection). Cell type and time point are not known. The chain combines TRBV19 with TRBJ2-7; D tentatively fits TRBD1 or TRBD2 (5 bases each). Sequencing input: PBMCs or a T cell subset sorted from them (not recorded which). This chain's CDR3 is CASRPGPMAEQYF. DNA for the CDR3: TGTGCCAGCCGTCCGGGACCCATGGCCGAGCAGTACTTC. Full variable domain (missing parts from reference TRBV19 and TRBJ2-7): DGGITQSPKYLFRKEGQNVTLSCEQNLNHDAMYWYRQDPGQGLRLIYYSQIVNDFQKGDIAEGYSVSREKKESFPLTVTSAQKNPTAFYLCASRPGPMAEQYFGPGTRLTVT.